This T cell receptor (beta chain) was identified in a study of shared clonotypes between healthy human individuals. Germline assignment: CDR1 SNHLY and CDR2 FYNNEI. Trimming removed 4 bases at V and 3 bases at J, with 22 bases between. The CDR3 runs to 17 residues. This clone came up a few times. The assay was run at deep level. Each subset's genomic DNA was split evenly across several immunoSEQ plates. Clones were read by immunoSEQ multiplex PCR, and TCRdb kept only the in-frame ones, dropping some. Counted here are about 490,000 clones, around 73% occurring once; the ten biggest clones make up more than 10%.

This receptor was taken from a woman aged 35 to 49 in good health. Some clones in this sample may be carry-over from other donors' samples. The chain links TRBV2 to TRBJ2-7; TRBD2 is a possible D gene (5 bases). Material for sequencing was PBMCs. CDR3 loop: CASSALQEKTGNYEQYF. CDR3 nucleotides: TGTGCCAGCAGTGCGTTGCAAGAGAAGACGGGAAACTACGAGCAGTACTTC.